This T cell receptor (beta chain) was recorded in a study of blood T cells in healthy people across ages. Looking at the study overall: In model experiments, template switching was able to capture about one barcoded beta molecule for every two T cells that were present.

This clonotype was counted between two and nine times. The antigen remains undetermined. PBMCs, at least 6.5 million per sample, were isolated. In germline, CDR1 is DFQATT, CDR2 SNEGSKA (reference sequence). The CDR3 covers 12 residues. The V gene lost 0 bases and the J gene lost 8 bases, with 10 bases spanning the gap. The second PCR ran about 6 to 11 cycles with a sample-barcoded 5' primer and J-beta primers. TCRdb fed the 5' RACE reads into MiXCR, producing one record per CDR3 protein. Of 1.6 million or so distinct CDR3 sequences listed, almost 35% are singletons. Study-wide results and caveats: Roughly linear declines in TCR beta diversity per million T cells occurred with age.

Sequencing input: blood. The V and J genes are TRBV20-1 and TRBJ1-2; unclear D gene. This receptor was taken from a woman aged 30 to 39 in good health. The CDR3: CSARDPREGYTF. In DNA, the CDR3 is TGCAGTGCTAGAGATCCGAGGGAAGGCTACACCTTC.